Described below is a single T cell receptor (beta chain) sequence and its context. Its cognate antigen is unknown. Every bit of the isolated RNA underwent reverse transcription, so sequencing read expressed TCRB transcripts. Millions of reads was the average for naive, central memory and regulatory T cell samples. Data came from immunoSEQ multiplex PCR; TCRdb stores just in-frame clones and leaves some out. The data contain some 370,000 clones, around 10% of them singletons. These data originate in a study of beta chain features in type 1 diabetes. Study context: There were approximately 100 million sorted cells examined across all samples.

Broader study findings: Type 1 diabetes patients had TCRB CDR3s that were shorter (moderately but significantly so) in all four CD4+ subsets. Because the template was cDNA, high-expressing cells might be over-represented.

The receptor comes from a man aged 30-40 years with type 1 diabetes. Input material: central memory CD4+ T cells from blood.

CDR3 in DNA: TGCGCCAGCAGCTTGGAGGGAGGGACGTCCTACAATGAGCAGTTCTTC. This codes for CASSLEGGTSYNEQFF. The J gene is TRBJ2-1, the V gene TRBV5-1, with TRBD2 matching 7 bases. There are 16 residues in the CDR3. V lost 0 bases, J lost 1 base, and 4 bases stayed unmatched. In germline, CDR1 is SGHRS, CDR2 YFSETQ. Full variable domain (rest looked up from reference TRBV5-1 and TRBJ2-1): KAGVTQTPRYLIKTRGQQVTLSCSPISGHRSVSWYQQTPGQGLQFLFEYFSETQRNKGNFPGRFSGRQFSNSRSEMNVSTLELGDSALYLCASSLEGGTSYNEQFFGPGTRLTVL.